The source of this TCR beta chain is a study of cytomegalovirus exposure and HLA in healthy donors. About this clone: Its antigen is currently unknown.

Study results and caveats: Among the sequence variants, a highly shared cluster was likely an artifact of sequencing. Later, an analysis found that common viral pathogens appeared to be linked with several of the most significant clusters. Cytomegalovirus-associated status was assigned to roughly 160 TCR beta chains.

The CDR3 length is 17 residues. V was pared by 1 base and J by 0 bases, with 13 bases between. CDR1 SEHNR and CDR2 FQNEAQ come from the germline V gene (reference sequence). It was with 60 Vbeta and 13 Jbeta primers that the PCR ran. This table comes from immunoSEQ multiplex PCR, and its TCRdb copy is limited to in-frame clones, with some not included. The sample shows around 230,000 clones, 82% of them seen only once. This TCR derives from a middle-aged man in good health and CMV-seropositive. V gene TRBV7-9 combines with J gene TRBJ2-1; a weak D match, TRBD2 (5 bases). Sequenced material: PBMCs. The CDR3: CASSLVGPDFSYNEQFF. In DNA form, the CDR3 reads TGTGCCAGCAGCTTAGTCGGTCCGGACTTCTCCTACAATGAGCAGTTCTTC. The full variable domain, with the rest looked up from reference TRBV7-9 and TRBJ2-1, is DTGVSQNPRHKITKRGQNVTFRCDPISEHNRLYWYRQTLGQGPEFLTYFQNEAQLEKSRLLSDRFSAERPKGSFSTLEIQRTEQGDSAMYLCASSLVGPDFSYNEQFFGPGTRLTVL.